The 23 T cell receptor beta chains in this list originate from one sample, sequenced in a study of blood T cell repertoires in COVID-19. Profiled with immunoSEQ multiplex PCR; TCRdb holds only in-frame clones, not every one. The table includes roughly 300,000 clones, almost 85% detected once. Sequences were obtained from peripheral blood. These receptors were obtained from a human donor in a cohort sampled during active COVID-19.

J is TRBJ2-1 and V is TRBV9; D perhaps matches TRBD1 (5 bases). Trimming stripped 2 bases from V and 6 bases from J, with 9 bases between. The germline gives CDR1 SGDLS, CDR2 YYNGEE. CDR3 length: 13 amino acids. CDR3 DNA: TGTGCCAGCAGCGTCGACAGACTCAATGAGCAGTTCTTC. Its protein is CASSVDRLNEQFF.

The J gene is TRBJ1-1, the V gene TRBV7-3; unclear D gene. CDR3 length: 13 residues. Trimming took off 2 bases at V and 7 bases at J, with 11 bases between the two ends. The germline CDR1 and CDR2 sequences are SGHTA and FQGTGA. The CDR3 nucleotides are TGTGCCAGCAGCTTAGGGGAGGGAGGTGAAGCTTTCTTT. Its protein is CASSLGEGGEAFF.

CDR3 protein: CASSQGTGGYEQYF. CDR3 in DNA: TGTGCCAGCAGCCAAGGGACAGGGGGCTACGAGCAGTACTTC. V and J are TRBV3-1 (or the pseudogene TRBV3-2) and TRBJ2-7; 10 bases line up with TRBD1. The CDR3 sequence is 14 residues long. The V gene end was trimmed by 1 base and the J gene end by 3 bases; junction bases not matched to a gene: 0. The V gene's germline CDR1 is LGHDT and CDR2 YNNKEL (reference sequence).

This clone showed up just once. The rearrangement uses TRBV27 and TRBJ1-3; unclear D gene. Germline assignment: CDR1 MNHEY and CDR2 SMNVEV (reference sequence). V was trimmed by 5 bases and J by 0 bases, leaving 17 bases between them. The CDR3 covers 17 residues. CDR3 in amino acids: CASSLRGGPYSGNTIYF. CDR3 bases: TGTGCCAGCAGTCTACGGGGAGGGCCTTACTCTGGAAACACCATATATTTT.

This clone occurred once. The V gene is TRBV24-1, the J gene TRBJ1-1, with TRBD1 identical over 10 bases. Germline-derived CDR1 and CDR2 are KGHDR and SFDVKD. The CDR3 totals 15 residues. The V and J ends lost 4 bases and 5 bases, in that order; junction bases with no gene match: 6. CDR3 residues: CATSEAGTGETEAFF. The CDR3 bases are TGTGCCACCAGTGAGGCCGGGACAGGGGAGACTGAAGCTTTCTTT.

Here the CDR3 DNA reads TGTGCCAGCAGGGAGATACGGGGGGTTGAAAAACTGTTTTTT. Its protein is CASREIRGVEKLFF. The rearrangement links TRBV6-5 to TRBJ1-4, with D perhaps matching TRBD1 (5 bases). This CDR3 has 14 amino acids. Trimming cost V 6 bases and J 7 bases, with 15 bases left between them. Germline lookup yields CDR1 MNHEY and CDR2 SVGAGI.

The chain is built from TRBV5-4 and TRBJ1-1; weak D call: TRBD1 (5 bases). CDR1 and CDR2 from the germline V gene are SGHNT and YYREEE (reference sequence). CDR3 size: 13 residues. V was cut by 10 bases and J by 1 base, with 14 bases left in between. Written as DNA, the CDR3 is TGTGCCGGGTCGGTTACAGGGAACACTGAAGCTTTCTTT. Residues: CAGSVTGNTEAFF.

This sequence joins TRBV3-1 (or the pseudogene TRBV3-2) and TRBJ1-6; 7 bases are shared with TRBD1. In germline, CDR1 is LGHDT, CDR2 YNNKEL (reference sequence). CDR3 length: 15 residues. Trimming at V came to 3 bases and at J to 11 bases, leaving 10 bases not matched to a gene. CDR3 sequence: CASSQSDRIQPPLHF. Written as DNA, the CDR3 is TGTGCCAGCAGCCAGTCGGACAGGATTCAACCACCCCTCCACTTT.

The V call is TRBV7-8, the J call TRBJ1-1; D ambiguous. Deletions cut 1 base from V and 1 base from J, with 7 bases between. CDR3 length: 14 residues. Germline CDR1 reads SGHVS; CDR2 reads FQNEAQ. The CDR3 is CASSLGHQNTEAFF. The CDR3 nucleotides are TGTGCCAGCAGCTTAGGACACCAGAACACTGAAGCTTTCTTT.

The CDR3 reads CASSLVGGGTDTQYF. The CDR3 DNA sequence: TGTGCCAGCAGCTTGGTCGGGGGAGGCACAGATACGCAGTATTTT. The rearrangement uses TRBV5-6 and TRBJ2-3; D may be TRBD2 (6 bases). The germline V and J ends were trimmed by 0 bases and 1 base, with 9 bases remaining between them. The CDR3 is 15 residues long. Germline V gene lookup returns CDR1 SGHDT and CDR2 YYEEEE. The variable domain in full, completed from reference TRBV5-6 and TRBJ2-3, reads DAGVTQSPTHLIKTRGQQVTLRCSPKSGHDTVSWYQQALGQGPQFIFQYYEEEERQRGNFPDRFSGHQFPNYSSELNVNALLLGDSALYLCASSLVGGGTDTQYFGPGTRLTVL.

V is TRBV5-1 and J is TRBJ2-1; 13 positions agree with TRBD2. V gave up 4 bases and J gave up 7 bases; unmatched junction bases: 14. CDR3 length: 18 amino acids. Germline CDR1 and CDR2: SGHRS and YFSETQ. The CDR3 DNA sequence: TGCGCCAGCAGCATCTCAAGCCAACTAGCGGGGGGGCGGAATGAGCAGTTCTTC. As protein: CASSISSQLAGGRNEQFF. The complete variable domain, with remaining parts taken from reference TRBV5-1 and TRBJ2-1, reads KAGVTQTPRYLIKTRGQQVTLSCSPISGHRSVSWYQQTPGQGLQFLFEYFSETQRNKGNFPGRFSGRQFSNSRSEMNVSTLELGDSALYLCASSISSQLAGGRNEQFFGPGTRLTVL.

This chain joins TRBV18 and TRBJ2-5; 7 bases are a match to TRBD1. Germline trimming cut 3 bases from V and 2 bases from J; bases unmatched to any gene: 3. The CDR3 consists of 14 residues. Germline CDR1 reads KGHSH; CDR2 reads LQKENI. CDR3 in amino acids: CASSPGTAQETQYF. The CDR3 bases are TGTGCCAGCTCACCCGGGACAGCACAAGAGACCCAGTACTTC.

In this sample, this clone turned up a few times. The gene calls are TRBV7-3 and TRBJ2-3; TRBD2 matches at 9 bases. Germline assignment: CDR1 SGHTA and CDR2 FQGTGA. The ends lost 4 bases at V and 2 bases at J; junction bases unmatched: 4. This CDR3 contains 15 residues. CDR3 in DNA: TGTGCCAGCAGCTCAGCGGGGGGAGACACAGATACGCAGTATTTT. Translating gives CASSSAGGDTDTQYF.

The V and J genes are TRBV5-4 and TRBJ1-2; D might be TRBD1 (6 bases). The length of the CDR3 is 15 residues. Germline CDR1 reads SGHNT; CDR2 reads YYREEE (reference sequence). V lost 4 bases and J lost 3, with 16 bases in between. CDR3 amino acids: CASSARDKRDYGYTF. For the CDR3, the DNA is TGTGCCAGCAGCGCCCGGGACAAACGGGACTATGGCTACACCTTC.

This chain connects TRBV6-5 to TRBJ1-2; D unresolved. V gave up 0 bases and J gave up 6 bases, with 11 bases separating them. CDR1 is MNHEY and CDR2 is SVGAGI in the germline V gene. There are 14 residues in the CDR3. The CDR3: CASSYSKIENGYTF. As DNA, the CDR3 is TGTGCCAGCAGTTACTCGAAAATCGAGAATGGCTACACCTTC.

To note about this clone: The same CDR3 can be traced to other DNA sequences in this sample. The chain has TRBV5-1 and TRBJ2-7; tentatively, D is TRBD2 (6 bases). The CDR3 has 14 amino acids. CDR1 and CDR2 from the germline V gene are SGHRS and YFSETQ. Between the trimmed V and J ends, which lost 0 bases and 3 bases, there was a span of 10 bases. The CDR3 bases are TGCGCCAGCAGCTTGGGGGGACTGGACTACGAGCAGTACTTC. Its protein product is CASSLGGLDYEQYF.

This clone appeared a single time. This chain connects TRBV20-1 to TRBJ1-1; D is unresolved. The germline CDR1 and CDR2 sequences are DFQATT and SNEGSKA (reference sequence). Trimming stripped 3 bases from V and 5 bases from J, with 10 bases between. The CDR3 is 12 amino acids. CDR3 amino acids: CSASNEKTEAFF. In nucleotides, the CDR3 is TGCAGTGCTAGTAATGAGAAGACTGAAGCTTTCTTT.

The chain employs TRBV5-4 and TRBJ2-7, with a tentative D call TRBD1 (5 bases). The CDR3 runs to 15 residues. V was cut by 2 bases and J by 1 base, with 13 bases left in between. Germline CDR1 reads SGHNT; CDR2 reads YYREEE (reference sequence). In nucleotides, the CDR3 is TGTGCCAGCAGCTTACTCCCTAGACAGTCCTACGAGCAGTACTTC. Translation: CASSLLPRQSYEQYF.

This sequence joins TRBV10-1 and TRBJ2-7; TRBD2 aligns across 7 bases. V gave up 3 bases and J gave up 3 bases; unmatched junction bases: 2. The CDR3 runs to 13 residues. CDR1 is WNHNN, CDR2 SYGVQD, per germline (reference sequence). This CDR3 reads CASSESGGYEQYF. CDR3 nucleotide sequence: TGCGCCAGCAGTGAATCGGGGGGCTACGAGCAGTACTTC.

This sequence joins TRBV7-3 and TRBJ2-1, with TRBD2 matching over 15 bases. There are 15 residues in the CDR3. V was clipped by 5 bases and J by 9 bases; unmatched bases: 5. The germline CDR1 and CDR2 sequences are SGHTA and FQGTGA. Written as DNA, the CDR3 is TGTGCCAGCAGCCCCGGGACTAGCGGGGGGAGTGAGCAGTTCTTC. Protein sequence: CASSPGTSGGSEQFF.

The genes are TRBV7-2 and TRBJ2-5; D is perhaps TRBD2 (5 bases). Trimming removed 1 base from V and 4 bases from J, with 13 bases in between. This CDR3 is 15 amino acids long. Germline V CDR1 and CDR2: SGHTA, FQGNSA. Here the CDR3 DNA reads TGTGCCAGCAGCTTAGATCACTTCCGGGGAGAGACCCAGTACTTC. Encoded protein: CASSLDHFRGETQYF.

This chain uses TRBV19 with TRBJ2-1; D remains unclear. Per germline, CDR1 LNHDA and CDR2 SQIVND (reference sequence). V was shortened by 6 bases and J by 0 bases, with 12 bases between the two germline ends. The CDR3 has 15 amino acids. CDR3 in amino acids: CASSPARSSYNEQFF. The CDR3 DNA reads as TGTGCCAGTAGCCCAGCGCGAAGCTCCTACAATGAGCAGTTCTTC.

The chain recombines TRBV5-6 with TRBJ1-3, with D tentatively TRBD1 (6 bases). CDR1 SGHDT and CDR2 YYEEEE come from the germline V gene. This CDR3 is 15 amino acids long. The V end lost 4 bases, the J end lost 3 bases, and 14 bases lay between the germline ends. The CDR3 here is CASSPQGKGGNTIYF. CDR3 bases: TGTGCCAGCAGCCCGCAGGGGAAAGGTGGAAACACCATATATTTT.